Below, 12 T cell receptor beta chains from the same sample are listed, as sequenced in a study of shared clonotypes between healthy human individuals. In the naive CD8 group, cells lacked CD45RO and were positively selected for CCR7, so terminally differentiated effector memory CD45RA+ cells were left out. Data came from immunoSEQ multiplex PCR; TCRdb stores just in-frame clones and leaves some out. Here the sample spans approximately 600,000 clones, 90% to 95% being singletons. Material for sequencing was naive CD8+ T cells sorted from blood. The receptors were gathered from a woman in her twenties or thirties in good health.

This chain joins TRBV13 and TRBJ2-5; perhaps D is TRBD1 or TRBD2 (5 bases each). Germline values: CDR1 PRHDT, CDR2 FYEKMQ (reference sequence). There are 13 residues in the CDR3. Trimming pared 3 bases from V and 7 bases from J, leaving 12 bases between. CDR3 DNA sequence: TGTGCCAGCAGCTTGGGGGAAGGGCGGACCCAGTACTTC. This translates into CASSLGEGRTQYF. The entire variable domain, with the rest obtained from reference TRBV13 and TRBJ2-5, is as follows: AAGVIQSPRHLIKEKRETATLKCYPIPRHDTVYWYQQGPGQDPQFLISFYEKMQSDKGSIPDRFSAQQFSDYHSELNMSSLELGDSALYFCASSLGEGRTQYFGPGTRLLVL.

This CDR3 is CASSPPGSYEQYF. CDR3 DNA: TGTGCCAGCAGCCCTCCCGGCTCCTACGAGCAGTACTTC. The genes are TRBV13 and TRBJ2-7; D is uncertain. Between the trimmed V and J ends, which lost 5 bases and 0 bases, there was a span of 8 bases. The CDR3 has 13 residues. Germline V gives CDR1 PRHDT, CDR2 FYEKMQ (reference sequence).

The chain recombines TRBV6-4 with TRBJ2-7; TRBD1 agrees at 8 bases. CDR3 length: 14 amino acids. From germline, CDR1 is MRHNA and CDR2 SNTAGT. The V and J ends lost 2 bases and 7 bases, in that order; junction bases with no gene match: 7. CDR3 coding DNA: TGTGCCAGCAGTGACGGGACAGGCCTGGGAGAGCAGTACTTC. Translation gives CASSDGTGLGEQYF.

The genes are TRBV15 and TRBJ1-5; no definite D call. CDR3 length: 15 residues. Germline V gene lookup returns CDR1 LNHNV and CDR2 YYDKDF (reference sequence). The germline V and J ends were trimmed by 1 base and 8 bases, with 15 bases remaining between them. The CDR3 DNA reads TGTGCCACCAGCAGAGGGAGCGTAGCATCGGAGCCCCAGCATTTT. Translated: CATSRGSVASEPQHF.

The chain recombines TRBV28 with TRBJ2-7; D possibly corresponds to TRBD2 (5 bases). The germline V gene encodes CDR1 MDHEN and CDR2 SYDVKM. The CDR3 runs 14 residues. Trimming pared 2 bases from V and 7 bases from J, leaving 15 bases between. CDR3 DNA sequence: TGTGCCAGCAGTTTACGGGATAGCTATGGTGAGCAGTACTTC. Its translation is CASSLRDSYGEQYF. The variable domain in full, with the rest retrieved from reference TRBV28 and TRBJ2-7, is DVKVTQSSRYLVKRTGEKVFLECVQDMDHENMFWYRQDPGLGLRLIYFSYDVKMKEKGDIPEGYSVSREKKERFSLILESASTNQTSMYLCASSLRDSYGEQYFGPGTRLTVT.

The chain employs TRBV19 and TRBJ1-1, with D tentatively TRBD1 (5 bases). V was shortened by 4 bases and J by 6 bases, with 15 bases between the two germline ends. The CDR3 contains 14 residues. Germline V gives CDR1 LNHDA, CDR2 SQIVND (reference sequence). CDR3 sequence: CASSSRSGPSEAFF. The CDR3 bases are TGTGCCAGTAGTAGCAGGTCGGGACCGTCTGAAGCTTTCTTT.

The CDR3 DNA is TGTGCCAGCAGTTTAGGGTTCTGGGACAGAGACAATGAGCAGTTCTTC. The encoded protein is CASSLGFWDRDNEQFF. This chain connects TRBV27 to TRBJ2-1, with 7 bases aligning to TRBD1. The V gene's germline CDR1 is MNHEY and CDR2 SMNVEV (reference sequence). This CDR3 contains 16 residues. V gave up 2 bases and J gave up 5 bases; unmatched junction bases: 9.

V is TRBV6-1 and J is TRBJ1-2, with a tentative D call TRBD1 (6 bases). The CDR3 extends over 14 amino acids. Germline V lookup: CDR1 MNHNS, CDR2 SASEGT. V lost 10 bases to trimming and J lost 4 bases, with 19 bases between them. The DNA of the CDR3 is TGTGCCACCCTGTACAGGGACACTCTCTATGGCTACACCTTC. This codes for CATLYRDTLYGYTF.

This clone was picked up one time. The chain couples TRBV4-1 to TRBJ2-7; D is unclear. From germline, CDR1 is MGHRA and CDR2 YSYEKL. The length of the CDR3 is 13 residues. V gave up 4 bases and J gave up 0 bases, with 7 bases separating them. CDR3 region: CASSLSLSYEQYF. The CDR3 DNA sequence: TGCGCCAGCAGCCTCTCACTCTCCTACGAGCAGTACTTC.

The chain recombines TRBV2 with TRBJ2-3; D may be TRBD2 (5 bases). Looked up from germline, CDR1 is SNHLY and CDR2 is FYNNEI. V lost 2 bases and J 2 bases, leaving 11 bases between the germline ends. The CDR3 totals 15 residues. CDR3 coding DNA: TGTGCCAGCAGTGAACTAGCAGGAATCACAGATACGCAGTATTTT. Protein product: CASSELAGITDTQYF.

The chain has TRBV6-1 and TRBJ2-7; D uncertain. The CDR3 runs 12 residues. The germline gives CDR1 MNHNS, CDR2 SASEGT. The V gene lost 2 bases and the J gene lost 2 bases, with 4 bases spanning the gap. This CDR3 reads CASSELAYEQYF. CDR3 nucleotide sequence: TGTGCCAGCAGTGAACTAGCCTACGAGCAGTACTTC.

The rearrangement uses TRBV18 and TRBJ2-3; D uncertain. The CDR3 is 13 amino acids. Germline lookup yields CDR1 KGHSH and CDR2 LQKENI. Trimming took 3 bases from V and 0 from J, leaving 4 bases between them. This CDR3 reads CASSPDSTDTQYF. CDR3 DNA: TGTGCCAGCTCACCGGACAGCACAGATACGCAGTATTTT.